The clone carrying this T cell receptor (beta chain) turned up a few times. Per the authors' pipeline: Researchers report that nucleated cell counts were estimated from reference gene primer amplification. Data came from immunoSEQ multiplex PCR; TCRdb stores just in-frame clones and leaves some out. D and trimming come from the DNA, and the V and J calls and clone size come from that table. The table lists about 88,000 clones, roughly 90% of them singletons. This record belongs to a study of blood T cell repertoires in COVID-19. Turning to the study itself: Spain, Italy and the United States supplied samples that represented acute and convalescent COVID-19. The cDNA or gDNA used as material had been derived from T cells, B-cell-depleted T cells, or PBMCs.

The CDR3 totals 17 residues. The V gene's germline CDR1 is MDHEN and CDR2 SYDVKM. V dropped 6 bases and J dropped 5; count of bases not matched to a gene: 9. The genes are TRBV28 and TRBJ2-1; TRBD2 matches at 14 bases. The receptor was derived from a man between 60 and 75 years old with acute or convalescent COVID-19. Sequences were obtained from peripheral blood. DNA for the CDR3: TGTGCCAGCAGAGAACGACTAGCGGGAGGGAGGGACAATGAGCAGTTCTTC. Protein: CASRERLAGGRDNEQFF.